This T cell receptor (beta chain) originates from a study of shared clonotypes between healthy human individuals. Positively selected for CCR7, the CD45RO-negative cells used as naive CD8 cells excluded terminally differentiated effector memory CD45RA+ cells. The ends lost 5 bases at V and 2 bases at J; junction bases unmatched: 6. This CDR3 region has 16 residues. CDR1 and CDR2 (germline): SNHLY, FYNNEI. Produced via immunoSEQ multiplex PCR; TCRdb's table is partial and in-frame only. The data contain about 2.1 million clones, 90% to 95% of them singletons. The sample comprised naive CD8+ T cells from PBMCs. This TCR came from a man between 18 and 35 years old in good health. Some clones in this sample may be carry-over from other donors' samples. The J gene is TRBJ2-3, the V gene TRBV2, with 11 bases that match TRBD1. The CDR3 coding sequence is TGTGCCAGCAGTTTCCGGGACAGGGGGAACACAGATACGCAGTATTTT. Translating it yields CASSFRDRGNTDTQYF.